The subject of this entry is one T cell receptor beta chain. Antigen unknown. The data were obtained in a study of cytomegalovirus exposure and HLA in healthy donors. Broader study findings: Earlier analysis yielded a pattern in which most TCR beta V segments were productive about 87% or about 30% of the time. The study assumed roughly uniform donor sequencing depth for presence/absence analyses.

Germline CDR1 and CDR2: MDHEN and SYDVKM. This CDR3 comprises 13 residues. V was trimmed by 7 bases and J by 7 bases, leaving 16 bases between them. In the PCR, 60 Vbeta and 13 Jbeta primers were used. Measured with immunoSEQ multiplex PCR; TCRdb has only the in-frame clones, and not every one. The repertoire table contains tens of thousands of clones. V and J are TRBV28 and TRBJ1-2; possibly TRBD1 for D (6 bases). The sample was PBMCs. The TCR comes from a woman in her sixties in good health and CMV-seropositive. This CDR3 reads CASINEGVGGYTF. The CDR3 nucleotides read TGTGCCAGCATCAATGAGGGGGTAGGTGGCTACACCTTC.